Listed below are T cell receptor beta chains from one sample, sequenced in a study of long-term antiretroviral therapy in people with HIV. The data were produced by immunoSEQ multiplex PCR, yet TCRdb's version contains in-frame clones alone and is incomplete. This sample has about 16,000 clones; 76% occur once, and the top ten carry about 15%. Sequencing used unsorted PBMCs, obtained 2.5 years before starting antiretroviral therapy. These TCRs come from a woman aged 45-59 years with HIV. Both conserved end residues are part of each CDR3. The D gene is left open where the match is weak. A row's size may be missing; if present it is once, few, many or a size class.

d_gene	j_gene	v_gene	abundance	CDR3aa	CDR3nt
-	TRBJ2-2	TRBV20-1	-	CSAPNTGELFF	TGCAGTGCTCCGAACACCGGGGAGCTGTTTTTT
-	TRBJ1-5	TRBV27	-	CASSWKPPGRLDSNQPQHF	TGTGCCAGCTCTTGGAAGCCCCCGGGCAGGCTGGATAGCAATCAGCCCCAGCATTTT
-	TRBJ1-2	TRBV5-5	-	CASSFLRATANYGYTF	TGTGCCAGCAGTTTCCTGAGGGCCACAGCTAACTATGGCTACACCTTC
-	TRBJ1-2	TRBV6-7	-	CASPLRQGFFYGYTF	TGTGCCAGCCCCCTTCGCCAGGGATTTTTCTATGGCTACACCTTC
-	TRBJ2-5	TRBV29-1	-	CSVRGPYQETQYF	TGCAGCGTTAGAGGTCCGTACCAAGAGACCCAGTACTTC
-	TRBJ2-3	TRBV7-9	once	CASSPQNFPDTQYF	TGTGCCAGCAGCCCCCAAAACTTTCCAGATACGCAGTATTTT
-	TRBJ1-1	TRBV5-1	-	CASSLALARGTEAFF	TGCGCCAGCAGCTTGGCCTTGGCCAGGGGCACTGAAGCTTTCTTT
-	TRBJ1-1	TRBV27	-	CASSLQVGYTEAFF	TGTGCCAGCAGTTTACAGGTGGGGTACACTGAAGCTTTCTTT
TRBD2	TRBJ2-3	TRBV5-1	-	CASSLGIAGGDTQYF	TGCGCCAGCAGCTTGGGAATAGCGGGGGGAGATACGCAGTATTTT
TRBD1	TRBJ2-1	TRBV7-9	medium-sized	CASSLWDRGRNEQFF	TGTGCCAGCAGCTTATGGGACAGGGGAAGGAATGAGCAGTTCTTC
TRBD1	TRBJ2-6	TRBV7-9	few	CASSWPRDRASGANVLTF	TGTGCCAGCAGCTGGCCCCGGGACAGGGCCTCTGGGGCCAACGTCCTGACTTTC
-	TRBJ2-2	TRBV19	-	CASRQVTGELFF	TGTGCCAGTAGACAGGTTACCGGGGAGCTGTTTTTT
TRBD1	TRBJ1-1	TRBV18	-	CASSPQGTGGYTEAFF	TGTGCCAGCTCACCACAGGGGACAGGGGGCTACACTGAAGCTTTCTTT
TRBD2	TRBJ2-3	TRBV5-1	-	CASSPGRLSTDTQYF	TGCGCCAGCAGCCCCGGGAGGCTAAGCACAGATACGCAGTATTTT
-	TRBJ1-1	TRBV20-1	once	CSASRGPEAFF	TGCAGTGCTAGTAGGGGACCTGAAGCTTTCTTT
-	TRBJ2-3	TRBV6-1	once	CASSRTMSTDTQYF	TGTGCCAGCAGTCGGACGATGAGCACAGATACGCAGTATTTT
TRBD1	TRBJ2-7	TRBV30	once	CAWTPGQATYEQYF	TGTGCCTGGACTCCGGGACAGGCGACCTACGAGCAGTACTTC
TRBD1	TRBJ2-7	TRBV4-1	-	CASSPSGQGAYEQYF	TGCGCCAGCAGCCCGTCGGGACAGGGGGCCTACGAGCAGTACTTC
TRBD2	TRBJ2-3	TRBV14	-	CASSPRASGGYTQYF	TGTGCCAGCAGCCCCAGGGCTAGCGGGGGATATACGCAGTATTTT
-	TRBJ1-2	TRBV4-2	once	CASSQEARDYYGYTF	TGTGCCAGCAGCCAAGAAGCCAGGGATTACTATGGCTACACCTTC
-	TRBJ1-5	TRBV7-9	-	CASSSGGGLHQPQHF	TGTGCCAGCAGCTCCGGCGGTGGGTTGCATCAGCCCCAGCATTTT
TRBD1	TRBJ1-3	TRBV19	-	CATTGGEGGNTIYF	TGTGCCACGACAGGGGGAGAAGGAGGAAACACCATATATTTT
-	TRBJ2-4	TRBV7-6	-	CASSLGERYKNIQYF	TGTGCCAGCAGCTTAGGGGAGAGATACAAAAACATTCAGTACTTC
TRBD1	TRBJ1-2	TRBV12-5	few	CASGQGAYGYTF	TGTGCTAGTGGTCAGGGGGCCTATGGCTACACCTTC
-	TRBJ2-7	TRBV7-2	-	CASSLVAAPYEQYF	TGTGCCAGCAGCTTAGTTGCAGCGCCGTACGAGCAGTACTTC
TRBD1	TRBJ1-1	TRBV5-1	-	CASSGRGQGITEAFF	TGCGCCAGCAGCGGGCGGGGACAGGGGATCACTGAAGCTTTCTTT
-	TRBJ1-2	TRBV7-6	-	CASSLAPGDYGYTF	TGTGCCAGCAGCTTAGCGCCGGGTGACTATGGCTACACCTTC
-	TRBJ1-1	TRBV30	-	CAWSVSDLEAFF	TGTGCCTGGAGTGTATCGGACCTCGAAGCTTTCTTT
TRBD1	TRBJ1-2	TRBV7-9	-	CASSSSRDRFYGYTF	TGTGCCAGCAGCTCATCCCGGGACAGGTTTTATGGCTACACCTTC
-	TRBJ1-4	TRBV7-8	once	CASSKDLVDEKLFF	TGTGCCAGCAGCAAGGACCTTGTTGATGAAAAACTGTTTTTT
-	TRBJ2-3	TRBV30	-	CAWSVGQSTDTQYF	TGTGCCTGGAGTGTAGGGCAGAGTACAGATACGCAGTATTTT
-	TRBJ2-2	TRBV7-9	-	CASSPQGGLDTGELFF	TGTGCCAGCAGCCCACAGGGAGGGCTGGACACCGGGGAGCTGTTTTTT
-	TRBJ2-7	TRBV5-6	once	CASSSLSYEQYF	TGTGCCAGCAGCTCCCTCTCCTACGAGCAGTACTTC
-	TRBJ1-4	TRBV5-1	few	CASSLLGATNEKLFF	TGCGCCAGCAGCTTGTTAGGGGCAACTAATGAAAAACTGTTTTTT
TRBD1	TRBJ1-2	TRBV7-8	few	CASSMTGIGYTF	TGTGCCAGCAGCATGACAGGGATCGGCTACACCTTC
TRBD1	TRBJ1-2	TRBV4-2	few	CASSPTGVYGYTF	TGTGCCAGCAGCCCGACAGGGGTCTATGGCTACACCTTC
TRBD2	TRBJ2-3	TRBV5-1	-	CASSLLKRGGLVADTQYF	TGCGCCAGCAGCTTGTTGAAGCGGGGGGGCTTGGTGGCAGATACGCAGTATTTT
TRBD1	TRBJ2-1	TRBV5-4	-	CASSTTRQGEQFF	TGTGCCAGCAGCACTACCCGACAGGGGGAGCAGTTCTTC
TRBD1	TRBJ1-4	TRBV7-9	-	CASSLAGRGLGEKLFF	TGTGCCAGCAGCTTAGCAGGCAGGGGGCTTGGCGAAAAACTGTTTTTT
TRBD1	TRBJ1-2	TRBV2	few	CASSDTGVGDYGYTF	TGTGCCAGCAGTGATACAGGGGTGGGGGACTATGGCTACACCTTC
-	TRBJ1-4	TRBV6-5	-	CASSYSRQKNEKLFF	TGTGCCAGCAGTTACTCGCGGCAGAAAAATGAAAAACTGTTTTTT
-	TRBJ2-5	TRBV9	-	CASSFSWGQETQYF	TGTGCCAGCAGCTTCTCGTGGGGTCAAGAGACCCAGTACTTC
-	TRBJ2-2	TRBV28	-	CASSFNPGSNTGELFF	TGTGCCAGCAGTTTTAACCCGGGTTCGAACACCGGGGAGCTGTTTTTT
-	TRBJ1-1	TRBV10-3	few	CAISEPTGIPEAFF	TGTGCCATCAGTGAACCTACAGGGATACCTGAAGCTTTCTTT
-	TRBJ1-2	TRBV10-3	-	CAIRGDSNYGYTF	TGTGCCATCAGGGGGGACTCTAACTATGGCTACACCTTC
TRBD1	TRBJ2-6	TRBV5-1	-	CASSSRDSLSGANVLTF	TGCGCCAGCAGCTCTCGGGACAGCCTCTCTGGGGCCAACGTCCTGACTTTC
-	TRBJ1-6	TRBV6-1	-	CASSDFVLRGDSPLHF	TGTGCCAGCAGTGATTTCGTCTTGAGGGGAGATTCACCCCTCCACTTT
TRBD1	TRBJ2-5	TRBV29-1	-	CSVETGAWGAQYF	TGCAGCGTTGAAACAGGGGCTTGGGGAGCCCAGTACTTC
TRBD2	TRBJ2-3	TRBV5-1	once	CASSSIGDRRGGHTQYF	TGCGCCAGCAGCTCAATCGGTGACAGACGGGGAGGGCATACGCAGTATTTT
TRBD2	TRBJ2-2	TRBV7-8	-	CASSLGPRTSAGGELFF	TGTGCCAGCAGCTTAGGCCCCCGTACTAGCGCGGGCGGGGAGCTGTTTTTT